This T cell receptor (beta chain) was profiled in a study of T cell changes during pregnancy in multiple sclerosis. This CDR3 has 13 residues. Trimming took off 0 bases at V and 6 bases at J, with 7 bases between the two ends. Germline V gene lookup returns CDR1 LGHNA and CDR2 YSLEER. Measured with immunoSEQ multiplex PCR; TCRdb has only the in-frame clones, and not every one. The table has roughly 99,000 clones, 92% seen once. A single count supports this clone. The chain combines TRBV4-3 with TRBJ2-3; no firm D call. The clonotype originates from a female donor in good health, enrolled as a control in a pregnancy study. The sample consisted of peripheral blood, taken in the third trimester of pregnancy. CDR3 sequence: CASSQDTRDTQYF. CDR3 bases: TGCGCCAGCAGCCAAGATACTCGGGATACGCAGTATTTT.